The 27 T cell receptor beta chains in this list originate from one sample, sequenced in a study of cytomegalovirus exposure and HLA in healthy donors. PCR amplification relied on 60 Vbeta primers (plus 13 Jbeta primers). Measured with immunoSEQ multiplex PCR; TCRdb has only the in-frame clones, and not every one. Among 120,000 to 150,000 clones, roughly 80% were seen once, and the ten largest hold under 3%. Sequencing was carried out using PBMCs. The receptors stem from a woman aged 30 to 39 in good health and CMV-seronegative.

This chain uses TRBV18 with TRBJ2-3; D possibly corresponds to TRBD2 (5 bases). From germline, CDR1 is KGHSH and CDR2 LQKENI. The CDR3 sequence is 17 residues long. V was cut by 0 bases and J by 1 base, with 14 bases left in between. The CDR3 bases are TGTGCCAGCTCACCACCGGCGGGTAATGAGGGCACAGATACGCAGTATTTT. Residues: CASSPPAGNEGTDTQYF. The full variable domain, its missing parts supplied by reference TRBV18 and TRBJ2-3, is NAGVMQNPRHLVRRRGQEARLRCSPMKGHSHVYWYRQLPEEGLKFMVYLQKENIIDESGMPKERFSAEFPKEGPSILRIQQVVRGDSAAYFCASSPPAGNEGTDTQYFGPGTRLTVL.

The V call is TRBV5-4, the J call TRBJ1-6; TRBD1 matches 11 bases. The junction had 12 bases not matched to a gene; V was cut back by 4 bases and J by 12 bases. The germline V gene encodes CDR1 SGHNT and CDR2 YYREEE (reference sequence). This CDR3 region has 16 residues. The CDR3: CASSPGQGAPSGPLHF. CDR3 nucleotide sequence: TGTGCCAGCAGCCCCGGACAGGGGGCTCCCAGTGGACCCCTCCACTTT.

The chain combines TRBV5-8 with TRBJ2-7, with TRBD1 matching over 10 bases. V lost 1 base to trimming and J lost 5 bases; unmatched junction nucleotides: 3. Germline loops: CDR1 SGHTS, CDR2 YDEGEE. This CDR3 has 14 residues. In DNA form, the CDR3 reads TGTGCCAGCAGCTTGCGGGACAGGGGCCACGAGCAGTACTTC. This sequence encodes CASSLRDRGHEQYF.

The rearrangement links TRBV6-4 to TRBJ2-6; D is possibly TRBD1 (5 bases). V was pared by 6 bases and J by 2 bases, with 11 bases between. Germline loops: CDR1 MRHNA, CDR2 SNTAGT. The CDR3 covers 15 residues. CDR3 nucleotides: TGTGCCAGCAGCCCTTCAGGGACTGGGGCCAACGTCCTGACTTTC. Translating gives CASSPSGTGANVLTF.

The gene calls are TRBV14 and TRBJ2-5; TRBD2 might be the D (5 bases). V was cut by 4 bases and J by 2 bases, with 17 bases left in between. CDR3 length equals 16 residues. CDR1 and CDR2 from the germline V gene are SGHDN and FVKESK. The CDR3: CASSRLIGNPQETQYF. CDR3 coding DNA: TGTGCCAGCAGCCGGCTTATCGGGAACCCACAAGAGACCCAGTACTTC.

The gene calls are TRBV7-6 and TRBJ2-7; TRBD2 matches 11 bases. V gave up 6 bases and J gave up 3 bases; unmatched junction bases: 7. Germline values: CDR1 SGHVS, CDR2 FNYEAQ. This CDR3 has 15 amino acids. CDR3 bases: TGTGCCAGCAGACCGACTAGCGGGATTGACTACGAGCAGTACTTC. Amino acid sequence: CASRPTSGIDYEQYF.

This clone was seen once. This sequence joins TRBV4-1 and TRBJ2-7; TRBD1 agrees at 10 bases. The CDR3 is 16 amino acids. From germline, CDR1 is MGHRA and CDR2 YSYEKL. The ends lost 3 bases at V and 2 bases at J; junction bases unmatched: 7. CDR3 sequence reads: CASSHPGQGTAYEQYF. In DNA, the CDR3 is TGCGCCAGCAGCCACCCGGGACAGGGGACGGCCTACGAGCAGTACTTC.

This clone was seen a few times. The chain joins TRBV2 to TRBJ1-4; D is perhaps TRBD1 (5 bases). The CDR3 is 15 amino acids. Deletions cut 4 bases from V and 3 bases from J, with 12 bases between. In germline, CDR1 is SNHLY, CDR2 FYNNEI. CDR3 DNA: TGTGCCAGCAGTGTCCGACAGACCCCTAATGAAAAACTGTTTTTT. Translating gives CASSVRQTPNEKLFF.

V gene TRBV7-9 combines with J gene TRBJ2-5; possibly TRBD1 for D (5 bases). Gene TRBJ2-7 matches the end of the DNA better, so the J call may be wrong. The CDR3 loop spans 13 amino acids. Germline lookup yields CDR1 SEHNR and CDR2 FQNEAQ (reference sequence). In nucleotides, the CDR3 is TGTGCCAGCAGCCGACAAGACAGCTACGAGCAGTACTTC. Translation: CASSRQDSYEQYF.

V and J are TRBV7-3 and TRBJ2-1; D possibly corresponds to TRBD1 (6 bases). The CDR3 is 14 residues long. Germline V gene sequence: CDR1 SGHTA, CDR2 FQGTGA. Trimming pared 2 bases from V and 3 bases from J, leaving 8 bases between. CDR3: CASSLAGVYNEQFF. CDR3 nucleotide sequence: TGTGCCAGCAGCTTAGCAGGGGTCTACAATGAGCAGTTCTTC.

This clone was counted a few times. This sequence joins TRBV5-4 and TRBJ2-1, with TRBD1 as a possible D gene (5 bases). Trimming took off 2 bases at V and 3 bases at J, with 9 bases between the two ends. Germline CDR1 reads SGHNT; CDR2 reads YYREEE (reference sequence). The CDR3 sequence is 14 residues long. In DNA form, the CDR3 reads TGTGCCAGCAGCTTAGACAGAGACTACAATGAGCAGTTCTTC. Amino acids: CASSLDRDYNEQFF.

J is TRBJ1-1 and V is TRBV4-1; 7 bases map to TRBD1. The length of the CDR3 is 14 residues. Germline CDR1 MGHRA, CDR2 YSYEKL. Losses at the gene ends were 4 bases for V and 1 base for J; bases not matched to a gene: 3. The CDR3 sequence is CASSPWTGNTEAFF. The CDR3 nucleotides are TGCGCCAGCAGCCCCTGGACAGGGAACACTGAAGCTTTCTTT.

V and J are TRBV27 and TRBJ2-5; 9 bases map to TRBD1. CDR1 and CDR2 from the germline V gene are MNHEY and SMNVEV (reference sequence). V lost 3 bases and J lost 7; bases outside the gene matches: 15. This CDR3 region has 17 residues. CDR3 in DNA: TGTGCCAGCAGTTTGGGGACAGGGCTGGGGACCCGGGTGACCCAGTACTTC. Translating gives CASSLGTGLGTRVTQYF.

This rearrangement joins TRBV5-6 to TRBJ1-4; 9 positions match TRBD1. Germline CDR1 reads SGHDT; CDR2 reads YYEEEE. The CDR3 is 14 amino acids. Unmatched junction bases numbered 6, after V lost 4 bases and J lost 8 bases. The CDR3 region has the DNA TGTGCCAGCAGCGTACAGGGGGCTATCGAAAAACTGTTTTTT. It codes for CASSVQGAIEKLFF.

In its sample, this clone was seen once. The chain joins TRBV9 to TRBJ2-3; 12 bases are shared with TRBD2. This CDR3 is built from 16 residues. Unmatched junction bases numbered 4, after V lost 0 bases and J lost 5 bases. Germline V gene data show CDR1 as SGDLS and CDR2 as YYNGEE. The CDR3 here is CASSVELAGGRDTQYF. The CDR3 DNA is TGTGCCAGCAGCGTAGAGCTAGCGGGGGGGCGAGATACGCAGTATTTT. The full variable domain, its missing parts supplied by reference TRBV9 and TRBJ2-3, is DSGVTQTPKHLITATGQRVTLRCSPRSGDLSVYWYQQSLDQGLQFLIQYYNGEERAKGNILERFSAQQFPDLHSELNLSSLELGDSALYFCASSVELAGGRDTQYFGPGTRLTVL.

This CDR3 reads CASSPDGLTEAFF. CDR3 nucleotide sequence: TGTGCCAGCTCACCGGACGGACTGACTGAAGCTTTCTTT. The gene calls are TRBV18 and TRBJ1-1; D unclear. The CDR3 contains 13 residues. Trimming took 3 bases from V and 5 from J, leaving 10 bases between them. Germline V lookup: CDR1 KGHSH, CDR2 LQKENI.

V gene TRBV6-5 combines with J gene TRBJ1-5; D possibly corresponds to TRBD1 (6 bases). V was trimmed by 7 bases and J by 6 bases, leaving 16 bases between them. From germline, CDR1 is MNHEY and CDR2 SVGAGI. This CDR3 contains 14 residues. CDR3 residues: CASTQDSNFQPQHF. CDR3 DNA sequence: TGTGCCAGCACCCAGGACAGTAACTTTCAGCCCCAGCATTTT.

The rearrangement joins TRBV5-4 to TRBJ1-6; 7 bases line up with TRBD1. Germline loops: CDR1 SGHNT, CDR2 YYREEE (reference sequence). The V gene end was trimmed by 5 bases and the J gene end by 8 bases; junction bases not matched to a gene: 7. CDR3 length: 14 residues. Written as DNA, the CDR3 is TGTGCCAGCAGATATTGGGACAGCTATTCACCCCTCCACTTT. It yields the protein CASRYWDSYSPLHF.

This clone appeared a few times. The gene calls are TRBV7-2 and TRBJ2-7; the match to TRBD2 covers 8 bases. There are 15 residues in the CDR3. Trimming removed 5 bases from V and 7 bases from J; junction bases left unmatched: 13. Germline CDR1 is SGHTA and CDR2 is FQGNSA. The CDR3 DNA sequence: TGTGCCAGCAGCCAACCGCCCATAGCGGGGAGAGAGCAGTACTTC. As protein: CASSQPPIAGREQYF.

Remarks on this clone: No conserved phenylalanine or tryptophan ends this CDR3, so it is likely a read error. The limits of the CDR3 on the DNA are not certain, so only TCRdb's listed CDR3 is given. The V call is TRBV7-9, the J call TRBJ2-7; TRBD1, as called in the table, went unchecked against the DNA. CDR1 is SEHNR and CDR2 is FQNEAQ in the germline V gene (reference sequence). The CDR3 numbers 14 amino acids, ends counted. The CDR3 sequence: CASSGDRDRAEVCL.

The chain uses TRBV5-1 and TRBJ2-5; tentative D call: TRBD1 (5 bases). This CDR3 spans 16 amino acids. The ends were cut back, 3 bases at V and 5 bases at J, with 20 bases in the middle. The germline V gene encodes CDR1 SGHRS and CDR2 YFSETQ. The CDR3 protein is CASSSYVGWKGETQYF. The DNA for the CDR3 is TGCGCCAGCAGCTCCTACGTTGGGTGGAAGGGGGAGACCCAGTACTTC.

The chain joins TRBV5-6 to TRBJ2-3; 8 bases line up with TRBD2. This CDR3 has 15 residues. Trimming took 4 bases from V and 3 from J; bases not matched to a gene: 7. In germline, CDR1 is SGHDT, CDR2 YYEEEE. The DNA of the CDR3 is TGTGCCAGCAGCCTCTCGGGGGGGTTAACAGATACGCAGTATTTT. Its translation is CASSLSGGLTDTQYF.

The chain combines TRBV6-1 with TRBJ1-1, with D possibly matching TRBD1 (6 bases). The CDR3 spans 14 residues. Germline values: CDR1 MNHNS, CDR2 SASEGT. The V gene lost 1 base and the J gene lost 6 bases, with 12 bases spanning the gap. This chain's CDR3 is CASSEDREFPEAFF. The CDR3 DNA follows: TGTGCCAGCAGTGAAGACAGGGAATTCCCTGAAGCTTTCTTT.

This clone was seen a handful of times. The V and J genes are TRBV4-1 and TRBJ2-1; 12 bases agree with TRBD1. CDR3 size: 16 residues. The J segment lost 7 bases and the V segment lost 4 bases, leaving 8 bases of the junction unmatched. Germline lookup yields CDR1 MGHRA and CDR2 YSYEKL. DNA of the CDR3: TGCGCCAGCAGCCTCGCGGGACAGGGGGCGATAAATGAGCAGTTCTTC. Residues: CASSLAGQGAINEQFF.

This CDR3 reads CSADLRGAGGGNTIYF. The CDR3 coding sequence is TGCAGCGCTGATCTTCGGGGGGCCGGAGGTGGAAACACCATATATTTT. The chain combines TRBV29-1 with TRBJ1-3, with D maybe TRBD1 (6 bases). The CDR3 is made up of 16 amino acids. Looked up from germline, CDR1 is SQVTM and CDR2 is ANQGSEA. V lost 7 bases, J lost 3 bases, and 22 bases lay in between.

The rearrangement uses TRBV4-1 and TRBJ2-7; 13 bases match TRBD2. Germline assignment: CDR1 MGHRA and CDR2 YSYEKL. The CDR3 runs 16 residues. The ends lost 2 bases at V and 2 bases at J; junction bases unmatched: 3. DNA of the CDR3: TGCGCCAGCAGCCAATTCGGACTAGCGGGAGCCTACGAGCAGTACTTC. Protein product: CASSQFGLAGAYEQYF.

This chain connects TRBV9 to TRBJ1-1, with 7 bases fitting TRBD1. The CDR3 totals 14 residues. Trimming took 3 bases from V and 0 from J; bases not matched to a gene: 2. Germline loops: CDR1 SGDLS, CDR2 YYNGEE. The CDR3 loop is CASSAGQLNTEAFF. For the CDR3, the DNA is TGTGCCAGCAGCGCGGGACAGTTGAACACTGAAGCTTTCTTT.